This TCR beta chain was captured by sequencing in a study of T cell responses to AZD1222 COVID-19 vaccine. Germline V CDR1 and CDR2: SGHTA, FQGNSA. V was clipped by 5 bases and J by 2 bases, with 9 bases between them. This CDR3 spans 13 amino acids. TCRdb keeps only in-frame clones here, not all; method: immunoSEQ multiplex PCR. Altogether more than 60,000 clones are present, about 90% being singletons, with the ten largest covering roughly a sixth. The study's findings and limits: Breadth and depth of Spike-specific TCRs rose after two AZD1222 doses. Just a handful of AZD1222 recipients were seropositive at baseline.

Comment on this clone: Its antigen is currently unknown.

This sequence originates from an adult in good health. V and J are TRBV7-2 and TRBJ1-2; a possible D gene is TRBD1 (6 bases). The sequenced sample was peripheral blood, obtained on day 0 of AZD1222 vaccination. CDR3 sequence (DNA): TGTGCCAGCAGCCAGGACAGCAACTATGGCTACACCTTC. It specifies CASSQDSNYGYTF.